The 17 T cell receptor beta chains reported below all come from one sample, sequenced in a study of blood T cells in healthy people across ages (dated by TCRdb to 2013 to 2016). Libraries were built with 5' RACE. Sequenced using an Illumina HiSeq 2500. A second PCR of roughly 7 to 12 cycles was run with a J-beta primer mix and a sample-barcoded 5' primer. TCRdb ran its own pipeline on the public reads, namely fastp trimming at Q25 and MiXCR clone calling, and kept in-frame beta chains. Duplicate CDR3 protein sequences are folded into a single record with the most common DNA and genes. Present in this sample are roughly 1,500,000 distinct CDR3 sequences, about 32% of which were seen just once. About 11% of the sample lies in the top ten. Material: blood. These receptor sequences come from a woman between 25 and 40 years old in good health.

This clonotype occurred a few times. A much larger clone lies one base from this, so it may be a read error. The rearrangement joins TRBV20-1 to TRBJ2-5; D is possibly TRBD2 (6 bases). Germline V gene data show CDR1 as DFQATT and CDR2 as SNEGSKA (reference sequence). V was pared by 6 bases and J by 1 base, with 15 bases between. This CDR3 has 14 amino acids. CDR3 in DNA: TGCAGTGCGCTACGAGCGGGTAGCCAAGAGACCCAGTACTTC. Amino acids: CSALRAGSQETQYF.

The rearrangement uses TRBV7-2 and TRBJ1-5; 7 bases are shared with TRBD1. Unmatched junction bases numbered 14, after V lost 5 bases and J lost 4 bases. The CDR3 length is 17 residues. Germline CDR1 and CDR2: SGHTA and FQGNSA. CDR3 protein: CASSHRGRERGNQPQHF. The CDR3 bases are TGTGCCAGCAGCCACAGGGGCAGGGAGCGTGGGAATCAGCCCCAGCATTTT.

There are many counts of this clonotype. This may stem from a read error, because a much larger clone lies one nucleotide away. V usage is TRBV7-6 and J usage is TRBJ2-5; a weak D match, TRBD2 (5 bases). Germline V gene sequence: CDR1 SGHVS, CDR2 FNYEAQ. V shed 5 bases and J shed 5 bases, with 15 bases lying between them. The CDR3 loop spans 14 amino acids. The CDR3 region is CASSLEGYRETQYF. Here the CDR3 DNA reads TGTGCCAGCAGCCTAGAGGGCTATCGGGAGACCCAGTACTTC.

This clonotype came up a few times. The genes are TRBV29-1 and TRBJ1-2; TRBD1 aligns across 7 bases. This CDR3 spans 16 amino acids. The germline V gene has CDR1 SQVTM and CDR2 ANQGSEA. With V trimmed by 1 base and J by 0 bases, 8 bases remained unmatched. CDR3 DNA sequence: TGCAGCGTTGAAGCTAGCCCGACAGGGACTAACTATGGCTACACCTTC. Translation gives CSVEASPTGTNYGYTF.

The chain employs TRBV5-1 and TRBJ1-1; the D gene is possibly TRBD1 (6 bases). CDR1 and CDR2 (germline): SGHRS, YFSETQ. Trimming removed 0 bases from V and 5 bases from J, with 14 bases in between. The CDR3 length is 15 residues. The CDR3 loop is CASSLDPTGKTEAFF. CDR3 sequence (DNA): TGCGCCAGCAGCTTGGACCCCACAGGGAAAACTGAAGCTTTCTTT.

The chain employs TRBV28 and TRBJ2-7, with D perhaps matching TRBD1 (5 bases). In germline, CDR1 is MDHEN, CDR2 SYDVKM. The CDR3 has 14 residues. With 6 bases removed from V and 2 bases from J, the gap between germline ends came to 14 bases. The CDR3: CASRLSRATYEQYF. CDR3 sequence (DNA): TGTGCCAGCAGGTTGAGCAGGGCTACCTACGAGCAGTACTTC.

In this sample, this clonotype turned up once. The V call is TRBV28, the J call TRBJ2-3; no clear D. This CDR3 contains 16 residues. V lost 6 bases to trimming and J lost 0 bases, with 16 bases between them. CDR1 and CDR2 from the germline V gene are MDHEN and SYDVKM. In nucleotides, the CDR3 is TGTGCCAGCAGCTACGTAGACCTACGAAGCACAGATACGCAGTATTTT. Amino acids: CASSYVDLRSTDTQYF. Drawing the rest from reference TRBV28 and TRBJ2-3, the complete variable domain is DVKVTQSSRYLVKRTGEKVFLECVQDMDHENMFWYRQDPGLGLRLIYFSYDVKMKEKGDIPEGYSVSREKKERFSLILESASTNQTSMYLCASSYVDLRSTDTQYFGPGTRLTVL.

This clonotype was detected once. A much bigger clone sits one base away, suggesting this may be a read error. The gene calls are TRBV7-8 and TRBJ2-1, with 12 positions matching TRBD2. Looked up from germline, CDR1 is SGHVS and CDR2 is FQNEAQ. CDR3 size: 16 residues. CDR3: CASSQLAGGPGNERFF. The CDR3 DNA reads TGTGCCAGCAGCCAGCTAGCGGGGGGGCCTGGCAATGAGCGGTTCTTC.

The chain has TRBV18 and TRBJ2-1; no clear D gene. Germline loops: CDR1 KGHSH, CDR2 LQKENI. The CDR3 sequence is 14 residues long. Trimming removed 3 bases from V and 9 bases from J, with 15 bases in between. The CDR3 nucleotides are TGTGCCAGCTCACCGGTTGGATCAACGGGTGAGCAGTTCTTC. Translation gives CASSPVGSTGEQFF. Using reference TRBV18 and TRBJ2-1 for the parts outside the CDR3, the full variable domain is NAGVMQNPRHLVRRRGQEARLRCSPMKGHSHVYWYRQLPEEGLKFMVYLQKENIIDESGMPKERFSAEFPKEGPSILRIQQVVRGDSAAYFCASSPVGSTGEQFFGPGTRLTVL.

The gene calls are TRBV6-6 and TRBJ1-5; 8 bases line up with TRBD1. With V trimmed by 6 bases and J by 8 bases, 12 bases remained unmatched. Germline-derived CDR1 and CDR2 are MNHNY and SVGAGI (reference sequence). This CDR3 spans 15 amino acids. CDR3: CASSLGQGSWEPQHF. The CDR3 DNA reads TGTGCCAGCAGCCTCGGACAGGGAAGCTGGGAGCCCCAGCATTTT.

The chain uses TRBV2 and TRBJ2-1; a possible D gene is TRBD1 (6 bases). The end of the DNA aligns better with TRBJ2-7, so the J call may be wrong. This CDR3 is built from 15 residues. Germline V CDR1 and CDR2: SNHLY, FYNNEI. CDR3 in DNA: TGTGCCAGCCACCAACAGGGTATAACCTACAATGAGCAGTACTTC. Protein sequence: CASHQQGITYNEQYF.

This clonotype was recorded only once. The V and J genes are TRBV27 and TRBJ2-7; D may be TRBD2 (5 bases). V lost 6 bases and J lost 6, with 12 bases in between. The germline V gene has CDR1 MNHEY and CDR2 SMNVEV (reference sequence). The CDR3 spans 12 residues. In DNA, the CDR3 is TGTGCCAGCAGCAACCCCCGGGGCGAGCAGTACTTC. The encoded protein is CASSNPRGEQYF.

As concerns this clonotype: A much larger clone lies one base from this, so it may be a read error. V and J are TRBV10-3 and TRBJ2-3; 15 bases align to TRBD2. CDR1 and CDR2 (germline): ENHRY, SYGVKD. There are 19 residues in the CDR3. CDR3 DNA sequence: TGTGCCACCAGTCCCGGGACTAGCGGGGGGACCCTCGCCACAGATACGCAGTATTTT. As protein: CATSPGTSGGTLATDTQYF.

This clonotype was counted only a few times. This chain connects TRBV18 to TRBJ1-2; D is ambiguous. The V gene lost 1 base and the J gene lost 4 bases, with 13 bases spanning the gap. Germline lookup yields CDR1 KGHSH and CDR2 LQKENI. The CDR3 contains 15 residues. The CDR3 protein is CASSPLVEGTYGYTF. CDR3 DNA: TGTGCCAGCTCACCACTGGTTGAGGGAACCTATGGCTACACCTTC.

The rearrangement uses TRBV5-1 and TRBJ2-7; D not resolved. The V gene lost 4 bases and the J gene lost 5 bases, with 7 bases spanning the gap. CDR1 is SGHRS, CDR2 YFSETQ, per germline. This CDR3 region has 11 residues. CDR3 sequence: CASSVTDEQYF. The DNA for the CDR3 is TGCGCCAGCAGCGTAACAGACGAGCAGTACTTC. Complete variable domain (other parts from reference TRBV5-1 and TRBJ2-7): KAGVTQTPRYLIKTRGQQVTLSCSPISGHRSVSWYQQTPGQGLQFLFEYFSETQRNKGNFPGRFSGRQFSNSRSEMNVSTLELGDSALYLCASSVTDEQYFGPGTRLTVT.

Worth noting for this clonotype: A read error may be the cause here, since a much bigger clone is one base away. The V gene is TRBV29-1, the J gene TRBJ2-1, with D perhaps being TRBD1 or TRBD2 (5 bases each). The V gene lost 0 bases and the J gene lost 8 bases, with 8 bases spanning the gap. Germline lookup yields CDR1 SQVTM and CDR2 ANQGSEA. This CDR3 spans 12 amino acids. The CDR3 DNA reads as TGCAGCGTTGAAGAAGGGGACGATGAGCAGTTCTTC. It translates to CSVEEGDDEQFF.

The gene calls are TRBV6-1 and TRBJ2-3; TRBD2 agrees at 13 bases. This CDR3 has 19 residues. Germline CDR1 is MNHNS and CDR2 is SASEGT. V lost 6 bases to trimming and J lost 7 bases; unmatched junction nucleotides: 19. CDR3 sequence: CASSRDTRTSGSSGNTQYF. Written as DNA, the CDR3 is TGTGCCAGCAGCCGGGACACCCGGACTAGCGGGAGTTCTGGGAATACGCAGTATTTT.